This T cell receptor (beta chain) was sequenced during a study of CD8+ T cells in alopecia areata. As the sequencing template, cDNA was produced by extracting RNA and reverse transcribing it. Produced via immunoSEQ multiplex PCR; TCRdb's table is partial and in-frame only. Altogether approximately 65,000 clones are present, approximately 43% being singletons, with the ten largest covering roughly 17%. CDR3 length: 14 residues. J was trimmed by 4 bases and V by 5 bases; bases with no gene match: 7. Germline CDR1 is MNHEY and CDR2 is SMNVEV (reference sequence). The genes are TRBV27 and TRBJ1-2, with 7 nucleotides matching TRBD1. The origin of this receptor is a human donor with alopecia areata. The specimen was CD8+ T cells sorted from blood, collected at week 0. The CDR3 DNA is TGTGCCAGCAGTCCCCAGGACAGGAGCTATGGCTACACCTTC. It specifies CASSPQDRSYGYTF.